The T cell receptor beta chain described here comes from a study of blood T cell repertoires in COVID-19. Study information: Acute and convalescent COVID-19 samples came from the United States, Italy and Spain. PBMCs, B-cell-depleted T cells, or T cells provided the cDNA or gDNA that made up the material.

This table comes from immunoSEQ multiplex PCR, and its TCRdb copy is limited to in-frame clones, with some not included. The table includes some 94,000 clones, around 67% detected once. In germline, CDR1 is SNHLY, CDR2 FYNNEI. Trimming took off 3 bases at V and 1 base at J, with 10 bases between the two ends. CDR3 size: 14 residues. The sample taken for sequencing was peripheral blood. The receptor was isolated from a woman aged 55-69 years in a cohort sampled during active or convalescent COVID-19. This chain links TRBV2 with TRBJ2-7; possible D gene TRBD1, 6 bases. The CDR3 DNA reads as TGTGCCAGCAGTGAGGCAGGGGTATCCTACGAGCAGTACTTC. Translation: CASSEAGVSYEQYF.